The clone carrying this T cell receptor (beta chain) was found a few times. This CDR3 has 16 amino acids. With 0 bases removed from V and 5 bases from J, the gap between germline ends came to 14 bases. Germline V gives CDR1 LGHDT, CDR2 YNNKEL (reference sequence). The authors' processing: Cell counts per sample came from amplifying reference gene primers. Libraries were prepared by immunoSEQ multiplex PCR; TCRdb keeps only in-frame clonotypes and omits some of them. Clonal size and the V and J genes are those of that table, whereas D and trimming came from the DNA. The sample carries roughly 260,000 clones, 91% recorded once. The data were taken from a study of blood T cell repertoires in COVID-19. Overall study context: Samples representing acute and convalescent COVID-19 were sourced from the United States, Italy and Spain. Sources were T cells, B-cell-depleted T cells, or PBMCs; the material itself was cDNA or gDNA.

Sequencing was carried out using peripheral blood. The sequence was collected from a person under 35 with COVID-19, enrolled during active disease. The rearrangement links TRBV3-1 (or the pseudogene TRBV3-2) to TRBJ2-1; D is unresolved. As DNA, the CDR3 is TGTGCCAGCAGCCAAGATGAGGCAGCGCTAGACAATGAGCAGTTCTTC. It encodes CASSQDEAALDNEQFF.